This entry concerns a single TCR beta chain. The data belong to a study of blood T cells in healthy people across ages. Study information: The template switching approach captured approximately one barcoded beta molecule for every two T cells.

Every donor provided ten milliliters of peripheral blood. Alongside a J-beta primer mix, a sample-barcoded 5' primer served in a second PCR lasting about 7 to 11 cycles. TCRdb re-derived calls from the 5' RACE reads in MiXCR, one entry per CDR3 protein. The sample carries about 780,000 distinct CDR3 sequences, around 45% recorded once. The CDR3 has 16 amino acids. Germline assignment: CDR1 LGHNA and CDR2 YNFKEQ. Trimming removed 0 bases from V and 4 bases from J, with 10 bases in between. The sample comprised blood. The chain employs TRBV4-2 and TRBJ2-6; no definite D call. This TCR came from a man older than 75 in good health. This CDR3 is CASSQEPSEGANVLTF. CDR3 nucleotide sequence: TGTGCCAGCAGCCAAGAACCCTCCGAAGGGGCCAACGTCCTGACTTTC.